Presented here are 20 T cell receptor beta chains from one specimen sequenced in a study of brain T cells in children with intractable seizures. Described time point: blood from clinic visit 5 months post-surgery; TSC patient then seizure free. Profiling relied on immunoSEQ multiplex PCR, and the TCRdb table lists in-frame clones only, not all of them. This table has about 320,000 clones, more than 85% appearing once. Sequencing was performed on peripheral blood, taken roughly 5 months after surgery. All receptors derive from a boy younger than two with tuberous sclerosis and intractable seizures.

This clone was picked up one time. The chain recombines TRBV9 with TRBJ1-6; 7 bases agree with TRBD1. The CDR3 has 16 residues. After removal of 1 base from V and 7 bases from J, the junction contained 8 bases not matched to a gene. The germline V gene has CDR1 SGDLS and CDR2 YYNGEE. DNA for the CDR3: TGTGCCAGCAGCGTACTCGAAGACAGGGAGAATTCACCCCTCCACTTT. Protein: CASSVLEDRENSPLHF.

The rearrangement uses TRBV3-1 (or the pseudogene TRBV3-2) and TRBJ1-1, with D uncertain. The length of the CDR3 is 17 residues. Trimming cost V 0 bases and J 3 bases, with 17 bases left between them. Germline CDR1 LGHDT, CDR2 YNNKEL (reference sequence). The CDR3 sequence: CASSQDRIMGWDTEAFF. Written as DNA, the CDR3 is TGTGCCAGCAGCCAAGATAGGATAATGGGGTGGGACACTGAAGCTTTCTTT.

V and J are TRBV7-9 and TRBJ2-7; tentative D call: TRBD1 (6 bases). This CDR3 has 13 residues. The V end was cut by 5 bases, the J end by 3 bases, with 11 bases between. In germline, CDR1 is SEHNR, CDR2 FQNEAQ (reference sequence). The chain's CDR3 is CASSPSGDYEQYF. The CDR3 nucleotides read TGTGCCAGCAGCCCCTCAGGGGACTACGAGCAGTACTTC.

The CDR3 loop is CASSPWDRGWETQYF. As DNA, the CDR3 is TGTGCCAGCAGCCCCTGGGACAGGGGTTGGGAGACCCAGTACTTC. J is TRBJ2-5 and V is TRBV5-6; 10 nucleotides line up with TRBD1. The CDR3 extends over 15 amino acids. The V segment lost 4 bases and the J segment 5 bases; nucleotides outside the gene matches: 8. Germline V lookup: CDR1 SGHDT, CDR2 YYEEEE.

The table lists this clone with a count of one. The chain has TRBV11-2 and TRBJ2-3; D is perhaps TRBD2 (6 bases). Germline V gene lookup returns CDR1 SGHAT and CDR2 FQNNGV. V was clipped by 6 bases and J by 3 bases, with 16 bases between them. The CDR3 loop spans 15 amino acids. CDR3 in amino acids: CASSYWWTITDTQYF. As DNA, the CDR3 is TGTGCCAGCAGTTATTGGTGGACTATTACAGATACGCAGTATTTT.

This chain uses TRBV23-1 with TRBJ1-2; no reliable D call. TRBV23-1 falls under the ORF class, with uncertain function. The V and J ends lost 6 bases and 7 bases respectively, with 18 bases between them. CDR3 length: 14 residues. The CDR3: CASRHGERGCGYTF. DNA for the CDR3: TGCGCCAGCAGGCACGGGGAGCGGGGTTGTGGCTACACCTTC.

The rearrangement uses TRBV30 and TRBJ1-1, with TRBD1 as a possible D gene (6 bases). The CDR3 is 12 amino acids. With 8 bases removed from V and 7 bases from J, the gap between germline ends came to 17 bases. Germline loops: CDR1 GTSNPN, CDR2 SVGIG (reference sequence). The CDR3 protein is CARTGMKGEAFF. CDR3 nucleotide sequence: TGTGCCAGAACAGGGATGAAAGGTGAAGCTTTCTTT.

Only a few counts were recorded for this clone. CDR3 sequence reads: CASSMGGEGYEQYF. CDR3 coding DNA: TGTGCCAGTAGTATGGGTGGAGAGGGCTACGAGCAGTACTTC. The V call is TRBV19, the J call TRBJ2-7, with a possible D match to TRBD2 (5 bases). Germline V gives CDR1 LNHDA, CDR2 SQIVND (reference sequence). This CDR3 contains 14 residues. Trimming cost V 3 bases and J 3 bases, with 12 bases left between them.

CDR3 nucleotides: TGTGCCAGCAGTTTAGGGTCCTGGTCACCCCTCCACTTT. It is translated as CASSLGSWSPLHF. V is TRBV27 and J is TRBJ1-6; D remains unclear. CDR3 size: 13 residues. Germline V CDR1 and CDR2: MNHEY, SMNVEV (reference sequence). The V end lost 2 bases, the J end lost 10 bases, and 9 bases lay between the germline ends.

This clone appeared once. The chain joins TRBV7-9 to TRBJ2-2; no clear D. The germline CDR1 and CDR2 sequences are SEHNR and FQNEAQ (reference sequence). The V and J ends lost 6 bases and 4 bases respectively, with 3 bases between them. CDR3 size: 11 residues. Here the CDR3 reads CASRGTGELFF. CDR3 nucleotide sequence: TGTGCCAGCAGAGGCACCGGGGAGCTGTTTTTT.

The chain carries TRBV5-4 and TRBJ1-2, with 7 positions matching TRBD1. J was trimmed by 0 bases and V by 4 bases; bases with no gene match: 9. From germline, CDR1 is SGHNT and CDR2 YYREEE (reference sequence). The CDR3 contains 16 residues. CDR3 coding DNA: TGTGCCAGCAGCCTGACAGGGCTCGTAGCTAACTATGGCTACACCTTC. This encodes CASSLTGLVANYGYTF. Looking up the rest from reference TRBV5-4 and TRBJ1-2 gives the full variable domain: ETGVTQSPTHLIKTRGQQVTLRCSSQSGHNTVSWYQQALGQGPQFIFQYYREEENGRGNFPPRFSGLQFPNYSSELNVNALELDDSALYLCASSLTGLVANYGYTFGSGTRLTVV.

This chain links TRBV30 with TRBJ1-2; 11 bases are shared with TRBD1. V gave up 4 bases and J gave up 10 bases; unmatched junction bases: 5. The CDR3 is 12 residues long. The germline V gene encodes CDR1 GTSNPN and CDR2 SVGIG (reference sequence). The CDR3 DNA follows: TGTGCCTGGACCCCGGGACAGGGGGACTACACCTTC. Its protein product is CAWTPGQGDYTF.

The chain recombines TRBV6-5 with TRBJ1-1; the D is unclear. Germline V gene lookup returns CDR1 MNHEY and CDR2 SVGAGI. The CDR3 covers 15 residues. Trimming pared 0 bases from V and 3 bases from J, leaving 11 bases between. The CDR3 here is CASSYSTAADTEAFF. CDR3 bases: TGTGCCAGCAGTTACTCAACAGCAGCGGACACTGAAGCTTTCTTT.

J is TRBJ2-2 and V is TRBV7-9, with unresolved D. The CDR3 totals 12 residues. The V end was cut by 8 bases, the J end by 8 bases, with 12 bases between. Germline-derived CDR1 and CDR2 are SEHNR and FQNEAQ (reference sequence). The CDR3 coding sequence is TGTGCCAGCCGCCAGGAGTTAGGGGAGCTGTTTTTT. Protein: CASRQELGELFF.

This clone was seen just once. The chain employs TRBV9 and TRBJ2-2; no clear D. Germline V gene data show CDR1 as SGDLS and CDR2 as YYNGEE. The CDR3 length is 13 residues. V shed 0 bases and J shed 4 bases, with 4 bases lying between them. The CDR3 region is CASSVASTGELFF. DNA of the CDR3: TGTGCCAGCAGCGTAGCCTCCACCGGGGAGCTGTTTTTT.

J is TRBJ1-2 and V is TRBV6-5; 9 bases fit TRBD1. V gave up 0 bases and J gave up 2 bases; unmatched junction bases: 4. In germline, CDR1 is MNHEY, CDR2 SVGAGI. CDR3 length: 16 residues. CDR3 in amino acids: CASSYSGQGKNYGYTF. In DNA, the CDR3 is TGTGCCAGCAGTTACTCGGGACAGGGCAAGAACTATGGCTACACCTTC.

The rearrangement joins TRBV5-1 to TRBJ1-2; D is perhaps TRBD1 (5 bases). In germline, CDR1 is SGHRS, CDR2 YFSETQ. The CDR3 runs 13 residues. V dropped 6 bases and J dropped 8 bases, with 17 bases sitting between them. The CDR3 bases are TGCGCCAGCAAAGGGCAGGGAACGTCGGGCTACACCTTC. Translated: CASKGQGTSGYTF.

The rearrangement links TRBV5-1 to TRBJ1-1; D gene ambiguous. From germline, CDR1 is SGHRS and CDR2 YFSETQ. Trimming cost V 6 bases and J 0 bases, with 18 bases left between them. The CDR3 totals 16 residues. CDR3 nucleotides: TGCGCCAGCATAGTACTTGCCGTCTCTATGAACACTGAAGCTTTCTTT. Its protein product is CASIVLAVSMNTEAFF.

The CDR3 DNA reads as TGTGCCAGCAGTGAGAGCAGGGGTAGCAATCAGCCCCAGCATTTT. As protein: CASSESRGSNQPQHF. The rearrangement links TRBV6-1 to TRBJ1-5; tentatively, D is TRBD1 (6 bases). The germline V gene encodes CDR1 MNHNS and CDR2 SASEGT. The CDR3 sequence is 15 residues long. Trimming took off 3 bases at V and 0 bases at J, with 9 bases between the two ends.

The chain links TRBV7-2 to TRBJ1-3; D is perhaps TRBD1 (6 bases). CDR3 length: 15 amino acids. CDR1 and CDR2 (germline): SGHTA, FQGNSA. Deletions cut 5 bases from V and 0 bases from J, with 11 bases between. This CDR3 reads CASSPQGSSGNTIYF. DNA of the CDR3: TGTGCCAGCAGCCCGCAGGGGAGCTCTGGAAACACCATATATTTT.